Presented here are 4 T cell receptor beta chains from one specimen sequenced in a study of T-cell memory formation after mild COVID-19 (dated by TCRdb to 2020 to 2022). The library was built by means of 5' RACE. Sequencing took place on an Illumina NovaSeq 6000. TCRdb redid the processing of the public reads, applying fastp at Q25 and MiXCR, and retained in-frame beta chains. Records with the same CDR3 protein are collapsed into one entry carrying the most frequent genes and DNA. Recorded for this sample are under 600,000 distinct CDR3 sequences; about a fifth of them occurred a single time. The leading ten clones occupy approximately 8.4% of the sample. Sequenced sample: PBMCs or a T cell subset sorted from them (not recorded which). The receptors shown here come from an adult woman who had mild COVID-19 (a few samples of this study predate the infection). The sample titles of this study are shuffled in the database, so cell type and time point are left out; the donor was told from shared clones.

This clonotype was detected only a few times. This sequence joins TRBV27 and TRBJ2-7; tentatively, D is TRBD2 (6 bases). The germline V gene has CDR1 MNHEY and CDR2 SMNVEV (reference sequence). The V and J ends lost 8 bases and 7 bases respectively, with 15 bases between them. This CDR3 region has 12 residues. The CDR3 loop reads CASRTPRGEQYF. CDR3 sequence (DNA): TGTGCCAGCCGAACCCCCCGGGGGGAGCAGTACTTC.

This clonotype was counted between two and nine times. The CDR3: CASSTYMNTEAFF. DNA of the CDR3: TGTGCCAGCAGTACCTACATGAACACTGAAGCTTTCTTT. The chain carries TRBV6-5 and TRBJ1-1; no reliable D call. CDR3 size: 13 residues. V shed 5 bases and J shed 0 bases, with 7 bases lying between them. The germline V gene has CDR1 MNHEY and CDR2 SVGAGI.

The chain links TRBV20-1 to TRBJ1-2; 11 nucleotides agree with TRBD1. Germline CDR1 reads DFQATT; CDR2 reads SNEGSKA (reference sequence). The ends lost 5 bases at V and 7 bases at J; junction bases unmatched: 3. This CDR3 has 12 amino acids. CDR3 loop: CSASDRGLGYTF. DNA of the CDR3: TGCAGTGCTTCGGACAGGGGGCTTGGCTACACCTTC.

The V call is TRBV12-3 or TRBV12-4, the J call TRBJ1-1; D gene unclear. The ends were cut back, 5 bases at V and 3 bases at J, with 13 bases in the middle. The CDR3 extends over 14 amino acids. CDR3 sequence: CASSPVRGDTEAFF. The CDR3 nucleotides are TGTGCCAGCAGTCCCGTCCGCGGGGACACTGAAGCTTTCTTT.